This TCR beta chain was recorded in a study of human thymus T cells. Study-wide points: It looked as if thymic and blood repertoires used V and J genes in a biased way.

The CDR3 contains 16 residues. V was clipped by 2 bases and J by 0 bases, with 13 bases between them. The V gene's germline CDR1 is MNHEY and CDR2 SMNVEV (reference sequence). Only in-frame clones appear in the TCRdb table, and some are missing; sequencing was by immunoSEQ multiplex PCR. The sample records 75,000 to 90,000 clones, around 96% being singletons. The thymus was resected at corrective cardiac surgery. Infants, healthy and Finnish, who were having corrective surgery for congenital heart defects served as donors. With regard to this clone: The antigen is unknown.

Input material: thymus tissue. V gene TRBV27 combines with J gene TRBJ1-1; D is unclear. This clonotype was sampled from a boy under two years old with a congenital heart defect but otherwise immunologically healthy. CDR3 amino acids: CASSLGPSSMNTEAFF. DNA for the CDR3: TGTGCCAGCAGTTTAGGTCCTTCCTCGATGAACACTGAAGCTTTCTTT.